This paragraph covers one T cell receptor (beta chain) sequence. Its cognate antigen has yet to be identified. Base qualities are not recorded, but no much larger clone differs from it by a single base. The sample comes from a study of blood T cell repertoires in COVID-19 (dated by TCRdb to about 2020). About the study as a whole: Samples covering the acute and convalescent phases of COVID-19 were provided by collaborators in the United States, Italy and Spain. The prospective study material was composed of cDNA or gDNA derived from T cells, B-cell-depleted T cells, or PBMCs. The dataset comprised deeply sampled blood TCRbeta repertoires from subjects exposed to, actively infected with, or recovered from COVID-19. The repertoires were released in a freely available public database meant as a resource for research on the immune response to SARS-CoV-2. Samples came from the ongoing ImmuneRACE study (first 160 participants) plus 1,254 subjects from 6 global collaborators. A de-identified subject ID, COVID-19 status, age in years and sex were almost always included in the sample metadata. HLA class I and class II types, where available, came from metadata supplied by the sample provider rather than from assay-based typing.

The immunoSEQ Assay, a bias-controlled multiplex PCR, was used to amplify TCRbeta CDR3 regions from genomic DNA. As for the original processing: Within the assay, amplification of reference gene primers was used to estimate how many nucleated cells each sample contained. Sequence reads were collapsed and filtered to measure the absolute abundance of every unique TCRbeta CDR3 rearrangement. For each sample, productive Simpson clonality was calculated as the square root of Simpson's diversity index over productive rearrangements. TCRdb took this table from immuneACCESS and kept in-frame rearrangements with V and J called. Such tables lack part of the clones; where checked against another copy, unresolved V genes explain under half of the gap, and the rest is unexplained. The V and J calls and the clone size are those of that table, but D and trimming were determined from the DNA. Counted in this sample were about 160,000 clones; about four fifths of them appeared once. Approximately 11% of the sample comes from the top ten.

Whole blood was collected in K2EDTA tubes by collaborating institutions according to the institutions' own protocols. For TCRbeta analysis, collaborators shipped samples as frozen whole blood, isolated PBMCs, or DNA extracted from either of those sample types. The paper's findings and limits, for the study overall: The quantity of clinical and demographic metadata differed by source and by participant and was supplied without curation.

Taken from cysteine to phenylalanine, the CDR3 has 17 residues. Only CDR3 DNA remains: 51 bases, in frame from the first base. Trimmed from V: 0 bases; trimmed from J: 3 bases; junction bases lacking a gene match: 4. CDR1 is given as LGHNA and CDR2 as YNFKEQ, both from the germline V gene. The sequenced sample consisted of peripheral blood. The clonotype was recovered from a man aged 60 to 69 with active or convalescent COVID-19. Recombination joined TRBV4-2 with TRBJ2-3; TRBD2 aligns with 12 central bases. The CDR3 in this case is CASSQETSGGLTDTQYF. The nucleotide sequence is given as TGTGCCAGCAGCCAAGAGACTAGCGGGGGACTTACAGATACGCAGTATTTT.